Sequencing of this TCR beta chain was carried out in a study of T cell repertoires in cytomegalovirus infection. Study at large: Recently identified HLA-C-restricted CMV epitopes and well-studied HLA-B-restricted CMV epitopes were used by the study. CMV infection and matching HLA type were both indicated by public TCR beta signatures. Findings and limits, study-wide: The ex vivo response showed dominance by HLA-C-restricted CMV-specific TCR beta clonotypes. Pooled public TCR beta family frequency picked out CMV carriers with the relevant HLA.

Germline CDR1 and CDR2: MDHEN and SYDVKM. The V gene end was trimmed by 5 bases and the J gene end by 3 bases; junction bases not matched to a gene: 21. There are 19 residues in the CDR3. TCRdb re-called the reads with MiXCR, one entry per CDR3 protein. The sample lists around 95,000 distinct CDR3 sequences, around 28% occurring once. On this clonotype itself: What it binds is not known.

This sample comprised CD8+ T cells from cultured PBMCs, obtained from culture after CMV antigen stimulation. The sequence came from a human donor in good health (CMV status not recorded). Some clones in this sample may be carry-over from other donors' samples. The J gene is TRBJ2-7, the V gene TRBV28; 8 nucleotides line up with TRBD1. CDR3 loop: CASSLLGRGRVVGDYEQYF. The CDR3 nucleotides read TGTGCCAGCAGTCTCCTGGGCAGGGGGCGCGTTGTTGGGGACTACGAGCAGTACTTC. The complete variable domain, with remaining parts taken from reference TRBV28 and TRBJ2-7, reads DVKVTQSSRYLVKRTGEKVFLECVQDMDHENMFWYRQDPGLGLRLIYFSYDVKMKEKGDIPEGYSVSREKKERFSLILESASTNQTSMYLCASSLLGRGRVVGDYEQYFGPGTRLTVT.